This TCR beta chain appears in the sequencing data of a study of T cell repertoires in cytomegalovirus infection. TCRdb processed the reads anew with MiXCR; each CDR3 protein has one entry. The table shows around 300,000 distinct CDR3 sequences, with over 7.5% occurring only once. Material for sequencing was PBMCs. This receptor was taken from a human donor in good health (CMV status not recorded). Some clones in this sample may be carry-over from other donors' samples.

The CDR3 coding sequence is TGTGCCAGCAGTTACATCAGGGGAAGCAATCAGCCCCAGCATTTT. Its translation is CASSYIRGSNQPQHF. The chain employs TRBV6-2 or TRBV6-3 and TRBJ1-5; D possibly corresponds to TRBD1 (6 bases). In germline, CDR1 is MNHEY, CDR2 SVGEGT. The CDR3 loop spans 15 amino acids. The V and J ends lost 2 bases and 1 base respectively, with 9 bases between them.